This record looks at one T cell receptor (beta chain) sequence and its context. An end of the junction does not agree with germline; a read error may underlie this. This CDR3 is 16 amino acids long. Authors' analysis steps: Estimation of nucleated cell counts was performed using reference gene primer amplification. Method: immunoSEQ multiplex PCR; TCRdb's copy keeps in-frame clones and lacks some. The DNA was the basis for D and trimming; V, J and clone size are from that table. Among 35,000 or so clones listed, more than 65% were seen once. The data originate from a study of blood T cell repertoires in COVID-19. Across the study: Nucleic acid was either cDNA or gDNA, and it came from T cells, B-cell-depleted T cells, or PBMCs.

This TCR was recovered from an older man with active or convalescent COVID-19. The specimen was peripheral blood. The chain has TRBV23-1 and TRBJ2-5; D is possibly TRBD1 (6 bases). TRBV23-1 is annotated as an ORF whose role is uncertain. The CDR3 loop reads CASSLILTGHQVTQYF. The CDR3, as DNA: TGCGCCAGCAGTCTCATCTTAACAGGGCACCAAGTGACCCAGTACTTC.